Reported below is one TCR beta chain. The antigen remains unidentified. The assay was run at survey level. Here immunoSEQ multiplex PCR was the method, and the copy in TCRdb shows in-frame clones only, minus some. The table records roughly 30,000 clones, more than 75% of them present only once. The data originate from a study of pediatric ulcerative colitis. Study observations and caveats: A couple of rectal CDR3 clonotypes occurred in all ulcerative colitis patients.

The V gene's germline CDR1 is SNHLY and CDR2 FYNNEI. This CDR3 contains 16 residues. Between the trimmed V and J ends, which lost 8 bases and 3 bases, there was a span of 20 bases. Before the diagnostic colonoscopy, ulcerative colitis patients were free of immunosuppressive medication. The blood sample was taken during the colonoscopy visit. The material sequenced was blood. The chain has TRBV2 and TRBJ1-3, with D maybe TRBD1 (5 bases). The TCR sequence derives from a boy aged 5-17 years with severe ulcerative colitis. In DNA form, the CDR3 reads TGTGCCAGCGCCCGGGGGGGAGAGGTCTTTGGAAACACCATATATTTT. Translated: CASARGGEVFGNTIYF.